Sequencing of this TCR beta chain was carried out in a study of shared clonotypes between healthy human individuals. As regards this clone: The identical CDR3 is also encoded by other nucleotide sequences in the sample.

The CDR3 length is 13 residues. Germline CDR1 SEHNR, CDR2 FQNEAQ (reference sequence). V was cut by 5 bases and J by 1 base, with 9 bases left in between. The naive CD8 fraction comprised CD45RO-negative cells positively selected for CCR7 and excluded terminally differentiated effector memory CD45RA+ cells. The sorted-subset replicate PCRs were given roughly 190 ng DNA, which is approximately 30,000 T cell genomes. The protocol was immunoSEQ multiplex PCR, while the TCRdb copy is restricted to in-frame clones and leaves out a portion. There are about 2.1 million clones in the sample; around 93% occur only once, and under 2% lies in the top ten.

Input material: naive CD8+ T cells from PBMCs. V and J are TRBV7-9 and TRBJ2-7; maybe TRBD1 (6 bases). The sequence was collected from a man aged 18-30 years in good health. Some clones in this sample may be carry-over from other donors' samples. In nucleotides, the CDR3 is TGTGCCAGCAGCCCCACAGGGTCCTACGAGCAGTACTTC. Its translation: CASSPTGSYEQYF.